The present T cell receptor (beta chain) was sequenced within a study of T cells in Graves' hyperthyroidism and ophthalmopathy. Findings and caveats of the study: Blood samples included most of the expanded thyroid clonotypes exceeding 0.001.

This clonotype was counted at least ten times. Its antigen is not known. What was amplified from RNA transcripts were TCR beta CDR3 regions. The TCR CDR3 was amplified in a first-round RT-PCR using the HTBI primer set. MiXCR was run by TCRdb on the multiplex PCR reads, yielding one entry per CDR3 protein. The data hold 350,000 to 400,000 distinct CDR3 sequences, with 19% observed a single time. Germline CDR1 and CDR2: LNHNV and YYDKDF (reference sequence). V lost 0 bases to trimming and J lost 2 bases, with 14 bases between them. The CDR3 extends over 16 amino acids. From 10 ml of fresh peripheral blood, PBMCs were isolated.

This sequence joins TRBV15 and TRBJ2-7; a weak D match, TRBD2 (6 bases). Input material: blood. The sequence derives from a woman aged 18-29 years with Graves' hyperthyroidism. As DNA, the CDR3 is TGTGCCACCAGCAGAGATACGGGGGACCTCCCCTACGAGCAGTACTTC. Translation: CATSRDTGDLPYEQYF.